Listed below are T cell receptor beta chains from one sample, sequenced in a study of blood T cell repertoires in COVID-19. Clones were read by immunoSEQ multiplex PCR, and TCRdb kept only the in-frame ones, dropping some. In the table there are some 83,000 clones, approximately 86% of which are singletons. Sequencing was carried out using peripheral blood. The source of these receptors is an elderly man with active or convalescent COVID-19. The CDR3 runs from the conserved cysteine through the conserved F or W. D genes are given only for firm matches. Clone size is stated in some rows and not others, as once, few, many or a class when expanded.

clone_size: .
cdr3_length: 13
d_call: TRBD1
j_call: TRBJ1-6
v_call: TRBV9
cdr3_aa: CASSVTGGSPLHF
cdr3_nt: TGTGCCAGCAGCGTGACAGGGGGTTCACCCCTCCACTTT

clone_size: .
cdr3_length: 13
d_call: .
j_call: TRBJ1-5
v_call: TRBV19
cdr3_aa: CASSSSTNQPQHF
cdr3_nt: TGTGCCAGTAGCTCTTCAACAAATCAGCCCCAGCATTTT

clone_size: .
cdr3_length: 13
d_call: TRBD2
j_call: TRBJ2-1
v_call: TRBV6-1
cdr3_aa: CASSETSGTSKFF
cdr3_nt: TGTGCCAGCAGTGAAACGAGCGGGACTAGCAAGTTCTTC

clone_size: .
cdr3_length: 18
d_call: TRBD1
j_call: TRBJ2-6
v_call: TRBV15
cdr3_aa: CATSRGTGATSGANVLTF
cdr3_nt: TGTGCCACCAGCAGGGGGACAGGGGCTACCTCTGGGGCCAACGTCCTGACTTTC

clone_size: .
cdr3_length: 15
d_call: .
j_call: TRBJ2-4
v_call: TRBV5-1
cdr3_aa: CASSLAGGQKNIQYF
cdr3_nt: TGCGCCAGCAGCTTGGCCGGAGGACAGAAAAACATTCAGTACTTC

clone_size: .
cdr3_length: 11
d_call: TRBD1
j_call: TRBJ2-4
v_call: TRBV2
cdr3_aa: CASRTGWIQYF
cdr3_nt: TGTGCCAGCAGGACAGGGTGGATTCAGTACTTC

clone_size: .
cdr3_length: 16
d_call: TRBD2
j_call: TRBJ2-5
v_call: TRBV5-1
cdr3_aa: CASSLRLLAGEETQYF
cdr3_nt: TGCGCCAGCAGCTTGAGGCTTCTAGCGGGCGAAGAGACCCAGTACTTC

clone_size: .
cdr3_length: 14
d_call: .
j_call: TRBJ1-1
v_call: TRBV5-1
cdr3_aa: CASSFSGGNTEAFF
cdr3_nt: TGCGCCAGCAGCTTCAGCGGGGGCAACACTGAAGCTTTCTTT

clone_size: .
cdr3_length: 16
d_call: TRBD1
j_call: TRBJ1-2
v_call: TRBV15
cdr3_aa: CATSREPGTGTYGYTF
cdr3_nt: TGTGCCACCAGCAGGGAACCCGGGACAGGGACTTATGGCTACACCTTC

clone_size: once
cdr3_length: 14
d_call: .
j_call: TRBJ1-1
v_call: TRBV7-9
cdr3_aa: CASSARGESTEAFF
cdr3_nt: TGTGCCAGCAGCGCAAGGGGTGAGAGCACTGAAGCTTTCTTT

clone_size: .
cdr3_length: 15
d_call: .
j_call: TRBJ1-3
v_call: TRBV2
cdr3_aa: CASSARTGSGNTIYF
cdr3_nt: TGTGCCAGCAGCGCACGCACAGGCTCTGGAAACACCATATATTTT

clone_size: few
cdr3_length: 15
d_call: .
j_call: TRBJ1-4
v_call: TRBV21-1
cdr3_aa: CASSNTGGVDEKLFF
cdr3_nt: TGTGCCAGCAGCAACACAGGAGGGGTCGATGAAAAACTGTTTTTT

clone_size: .
cdr3_length: 18
d_call: .
j_call: TRBJ1-5
v_call: TRBV6-1
cdr3_aa: CASSDADRSLKSNQPQHF
cdr3_nt: TGTGCCAGCAGTGACGCTGACAGGAGTCTGAAGAGCAATCAGCCCCAGCATTTT

clone_size: .
cdr3_length: 16
d_call: TRBD2
j_call: TRBJ2-1
v_call: TRBV27
cdr3_aa: CASSTLQRGTYNEQFF
cdr3_nt: TGTGCCAGCAGCACCCTCCAGCGGGGAACCTACAATGAGCAGTTCTTC

clone_size: .
cdr3_length: 15
d_call: .
j_call: TRBJ1-4
v_call: TRBV28
cdr3_aa: CASHPRGGADEKLFF
cdr3_nt: TGTGCCAGCCACCCGCGGGGGGGAGCTGATGAAAAACTGTTTTTT

clone_size: .
cdr3_length: 14
d_call: TRBD2
j_call: TRBJ2-4
v_call: TRBV7-8
cdr3_aa: CASSFGAGENIQYF
cdr3_nt: TGTGCCAGCAGCTTTGGCGCGGGGGAAAACATTCAGTACTTC

clone_size: .
cdr3_length: 15
d_call: TRBD1
j_call: TRBJ1-5
v_call: TRBV2
cdr3_aa: CASKWGGQGDQPQHF
cdr3_nt: TGTGCCAGCAAGTGGGGAGGACAGGGCGATCAGCCCCAGCATTTT

clone_size: .
cdr3_length: 16
d_call: .
j_call: TRBJ2-1
v_call: TRBV4-1
cdr3_aa: CASSQDVLTGRNEQFF
cdr3_nt: TGCGCCAGCAGCCAAGATGTTCTGACAGGGAGGAATGAGCAGTTCTTC

clone_size: .
cdr3_length: 16
d_call: .
j_call: TRBJ2-3
v_call: TRBV2
cdr3_aa: CASSNWGGAGADTQYF
cdr3_nt: TGTGCCAGCAGTAATTGGGGAGGGGCAGGGGCAGATACGCAGTATTTT

clone_size: .
cdr3_length: 15
d_call: TRBD1
j_call: TRBJ2-2
v_call: TRBV10-3
cdr3_aa: CAILTGTGDGGELFF
cdr3_nt: TGTGCCATCCTAACCGGGACAGGGGATGGTGGGGAGCTGTTTTTT

clone_size: once
cdr3_length: 12
d_call: .
j_call: TRBJ1-2
v_call: TRBV3-1/TRBV3-2
cdr3_aa: CASSQTSYGYTF
cdr3_nt: TGTGCCAGCAGCCAAACAAGCTATGGCTACACCTTC

clone_size: .
cdr3_length: 16
d_call: .
j_call: TRBJ2-2
v_call: TRBV9
cdr3_aa: CASSVVAGPNTGELFF
cdr3_nt: TGTGCCAGCAGCGTAGTGGCGGGACCGAACACCGGGGAGCTGTTTTTT

clone_size: once
cdr3_length: 15
d_call: TRBD1
j_call: TRBJ2-5
v_call: TRBV19
cdr3_aa: CASSATGQGGETQYF
cdr3_nt: TGTGCCAGTAGCGCCACGGGACAGGGAGGAGAGACCCAGTACTTC

clone_size: once
cdr3_length: 15
d_call: .
j_call: TRBJ1-1
v_call: TRBV5-1
cdr3_aa: CASSLDEGRRTEAFF
cdr3_nt: TGCGCCAGCAGCTTGGATGAGGGTAGGCGCACTGAAGCTTTCTTT

clone_size: .
cdr3_length: 13
d_call: TRBD1
j_call: TRBJ1-6
v_call: TRBV30
cdr3_aa: CAWRRDSNSPLHF
cdr3_nt: TGTGCCTGGAGGCGGGACAGTAATTCACCCCTCCACTTT

clone_size: .
cdr3_length: 15
d_call: .
j_call: TRBJ1-1
v_call: TRBV6-5
cdr3_aa: CASNYGGGRKREAFF
cdr3_nt: TGTGCCAGCAATTACGGCGGGGGCCGGAAACGTGAAGCTTTCTTT

clone_size: .
cdr3_length: 15
d_call: TRBD1
j_call: TRBJ1-2
v_call: TRBV7-9
cdr3_aa: CASSPRQGWFGGYTF
cdr3_nt: TGTGCCAGCAGCCCGAGACAGGGGTGGTTCGGTGGCTACACCTTC

clone_size: .
cdr3_length: 11
d_call: .
j_call: TRBJ2-1
v_call: TRBV7-2
cdr3_aa: CASSPEDRQFF
cdr3_nt: TGTGCCAGCAGCCCAGAGGACAGGCAGTTCTTC

clone_size: .
cdr3_length: 16
d_call: TRBD1
j_call: TRBJ2-2
v_call: TRBV18
cdr3_aa: CASSPPQGGRTGELFF
cdr3_nt: TGTGCCAGCTCACCACCACAGGGGGGAAGGACCGGGGAGCTGTTTTTT

clone_size: .
cdr3_length: 13
d_call: .
j_call: TRBJ1-1
v_call: TRBV5-6
cdr3_aa: CASSLPPRTEAFF
cdr3_nt: TGTGCCAGCAGCTTGCCCCCCAGGACTGAAGCTTTCTTT

clone_size: .
cdr3_length: 12
d_call: .
j_call: TRBJ2-5
v_call: TRBV6-2/TRBV6-3
cdr3_aa: CASSGSRETQYF
cdr3_nt: TGTGCCAGCAGCGGGAGTCGGGAGACCCAGTACTTC

clone_size: .
cdr3_length: 15
d_call: .
j_call: TRBJ1-5
v_call: TRBV5-4
cdr3_aa: CAGTGQYLGVVSQHF
cdr3_nt: TGTGCCGGAACTGGACAGTACCTAGGGGTAGTGTCCCAGCATTTT

clone_size: few
cdr3_length: 19
d_call: TRBD1
j_call: TRBJ1-3
v_call: TRBV5-1
cdr3_aa: CASSTNPTGKGLDENTIYF
cdr3_nt: TGCGCCAGCAGCACGAACCCGACAGGGAAAGGGCTTGATGAAAACACCATATATTTT

clone_size: few
cdr3_length: 16
d_call: TRBD1
j_call: TRBJ2-1
v_call: TRBV6-7
cdr3_aa: CASSYSRQGAVNEQFF
cdr3_nt: TGTGCCAGCAGTTACTCGAGGCAGGGGGCTGTTAATGAGCAGTTCTTC

clone_size: .
cdr3_length: 14
d_call: .
j_call: TRBJ2-3
v_call: TRBV5-1
cdr3_aa: CASSLGGSTDTQYF
cdr3_nt: TGCGCCAGCAGCTTGGGAGGTTCCACAGATACGCAGTATTTT

clone_size: .
cdr3_length: 14
d_call: .
j_call: TRBJ1-5
v_call: TRBV18
cdr3_aa: CASSSDSNNQPQHF
cdr3_nt: TGTGCCAGCTCTTCGGACAGCAACAATCAGCCCCAGCATTTT

clone_size: .
cdr3_length: 17
d_call: TRBD2
j_call: TRBJ2-1
v_call: TRBV4-2
cdr3_aa: CASSQPTSGGPTTIRFF
cdr3_nt: TGTGCCAGCAGCCAACCAACTAGCGGGGGACCAACGACGATTCGGTTCTTC

clone_size: .
cdr3_length: 14
d_call: TRBD1
j_call: TRBJ1-1
v_call: TRBV5-1
cdr3_aa: CASSTRTGKTEAFF
cdr3_nt: TGCGCCAGCAGCACTCGGACAGGGAAGACTGAAGCTTTCTTT

clone_size: .
cdr3_length: 14
d_call: TRBD1
j_call: TRBJ1-5
v_call: TRBV19
cdr3_aa: CASSPDRDNQPQHF
cdr3_nt: TGTGCCAGTAGTCCTGACAGGGATAATCAGCCCCAGCATTTT

clone_size: .
cdr3_length: 13
d_call: .
j_call: TRBJ1-1
v_call: TRBV19
cdr3_aa: CASRRELNTEAFF
cdr3_nt: TGTGCCAGTAGAAGGGAGCTTAACACTGAAGCTTTCTTT

clone_size: .
cdr3_length: 15
d_call: TRBD1
j_call: TRBJ1-6
v_call: TRBV6-5
cdr3_aa: CASFAGTGYNSPLHF
cdr3_nt: TGTGCCAGTTTCGCCGGGACAGGGTATAATTCACCCCTCCACTTT

clone_size: .
cdr3_length: 15
d_call: TRBD1
j_call: TRBJ1-3
v_call: TRBV28
cdr3_aa: CASSRPGTGGNTIYF
cdr3_nt: TGTGCCAGCAGCCGTCCCGGGACAGGGGGAAACACCATATATTTT

clone_size: .
cdr3_length: 14
d_call: TRBD1
j_call: TRBJ1-1
v_call: TRBV6-5
cdr3_aa: CASSRDRVNTEAFF
cdr3_nt: TGTGCCAGCAGCCGGGACAGAGTGAACACTGAAGCTTTCTTT

clone_size: once
cdr3_length: 16
d_call: TRBD1
j_call: TRBJ1-3
v_call: TRBV28
cdr3_aa: CASGPGTGGSGNTIYF
cdr3_nt: TGTGCCAGCGGTCCCGGGACAGGGGGCTCTGGAAACACCATATATTTT

clone_size: .
cdr3_length: 16
d_call: TRBD2
j_call: TRBJ2-1
v_call: TRBV6-2/TRBV6-3
cdr3_aa: CASSYFSGGANVEQFF
cdr3_nt: TGTGCCAGCAGTTACTTTAGCGGGGGGGCGAACGTTGAGCAGTTCTTC

clone_size: .
cdr3_length: 14
d_call: .
j_call: TRBJ2-3
v_call: TRBV28
cdr3_aa: CASTSIRSTDTQYF
cdr3_nt: TGTGCCAGCACTAGTATCCGTAGCACAGATACGCAGTATTTT

clone_size: .
cdr3_length: 13
d_call: .
j_call: TRBJ1-5
v_call: TRBV11-2
cdr3_aa: CASSFGGNQPQHF
cdr3_nt: TGTGCCAGCAGCTTCGGGGGCAATCAGCCCCAGCATTTT

clone_size: few
cdr3_length: 15
d_call: TRBD1
j_call: TRBJ2-1
v_call: TRBV27
cdr3_aa: CASSWTGGLGNEQFF
cdr3_nt: TGTGCCAGCAGTTGGACAGGGGGACTAGGAAATGAGCAGTTCTTC

clone_size: .
cdr3_length: 15
d_call: TRBD1
j_call: TRBJ1-6
v_call: TRBV11-2
cdr3_aa: CASSSQTGGTSPLHF
cdr3_nt: TGTGCCAGCAGCTCCCAAACAGGGGGCACATCACCCCTCCACTTT

clone_size: .
cdr3_length: 13
d_call: .
j_call: TRBJ1-2
v_call: TRBV5-1
cdr3_aa: CASSLDSIYGYTF
cdr3_nt: TGCGCCAGCAGCTTGGACAGTATATATGGCTACACCTTC

clone_size: once
cdr3_length: 14
d_call: TRBD1
j_call: TRBJ1-3
v_call: TRBV10-2
cdr3_aa: CASSEPGTGDTIYF
cdr3_nt: TGCGCCAGCAGTGAGCCCGGGACAGGGGACACCATATATTTT

clone_size: .
cdr3_length: 12
d_call: TRBD2
j_call: TRBJ2-5
v_call: TRBV15
cdr3_aa: CATGRGVETQYF
cdr3_nt: TGTGCCACCGGTCGGGGGGTCGAGACCCAGTACTTC

clone_size: .
cdr3_length: 13
d_call: .
j_call: TRBJ1-3
v_call: TRBV19
cdr3_aa: CASSIRTGNTIYF
cdr3_nt: TGTGCCAGTAGTATCAGGACAGGAAACACCATATATTTT

clone_size: .
cdr3_length: 15
d_call: TRBD1
j_call: TRBJ2-2
v_call: TRBV28
cdr3_aa: CASRKATGSGGELFF
cdr3_nt: TGTGCCAGCAGAAAGGCGACAGGGTCGGGCGGGGAGCTGTTTTTT

clone_size: .
cdr3_length: 14
d_call: TRBD1
j_call: TRBJ2-5
v_call: TRBV6-1
cdr3_aa: CASIGQGAGETQYF
cdr3_nt: TGTGCCAGCATTGGACAGGGGGCAGGGGAGACCCAGTACTTC

clone_size: .
cdr3_length: 15
d_call: .
j_call: TRBJ2-4
v_call: TRBV23-1
cdr3_aa: CASIGVEGNGDIQYF
cdr3_nt: TGCGCCAGCATAGGAGTTGAGGGAAATGGGGACATTCAGTACTTC

clone_size: .
cdr3_length: 17
d_call: TRBD2
j_call: TRBJ2-3
v_call: TRBV10-3
cdr3_aa: CAISDPSLAGGADTQYF
cdr3_nt: TGTGCCATCAGTGATCCTTCACTAGCGGGAGGCGCAGATACGCAGTATTTT

clone_size: .
cdr3_length: 15
d_call: TRBD1
j_call: TRBJ1-4
v_call: TRBV10-3
cdr3_aa: CATGIGEGAGEKLFF
cdr3_nt: TGTGCCACCGGTATAGGCGAGGGGGCTGGGGAAAAACTGTTTTTT

clone_size: .
cdr3_length: 17
d_call: .
j_call: TRBJ2-2
v_call: TRBV7-9
cdr3_aa: CASSPLPGILGTGELFF
cdr3_nt: TGTGCCAGCAGTCCCCTCCCGGGGATCCTTGGCACCGGGGAGCTGTTTTTT

clone_size: .
cdr3_length: 14
d_call: .
j_call: TRBJ2-1
v_call: TRBV5-1
cdr3_aa: CASTEQSSYNEQFF
cdr3_nt: TGCGCCAGCACCGAACAGAGCTCCTACAATGAGCAGTTCTTC